This entry lists 7 T cell receptor beta chains sequenced from one sample in a study of blood T cell repertoires in COVID-19. Sequenced by immunoSEQ multiplex PCR; TCRdb stores in-frame clones only, minus some. The table includes around 170,000 clones, about four fifths detected once. What was sequenced was PBMCs or T cells enriched from blood (not recorded which). The receptors stem from a man in his fifties who had recovered from COVID-19.

The rearrangement links TRBV5-1 to TRBJ1-6, with D tentatively TRBD1 (6 bases). This CDR3 has 16 residues. V lost 4 bases, J lost 7 bases, and 18 bases lay in between. Germline V CDR1 and CDR2: SGHRS, YFSETQ. The CDR3 DNA reads as TGCGCCAGCAGCCAGGACAGCGTGGTTTGGAATTCACCCCTCCACTTT. It codes for CASSQDSVVWNSPLHF.

This rearrangement joins TRBV2 to TRBJ2-7, with D possibly being TRBD1 (6 bases). Germline V CDR1 and CDR2: SNHLY, FYNNEI. The CDR3 covers 14 residues. V gave up 4 bases and J gave up 9 bases, with 19 bases separating them. This chain's CDR3 is CASSGTVTYDGQYF. As DNA, the CDR3 is TGTGCCAGCAGTGGGACAGTAACCTACGATGGGCAGTACTTC.

This sequence joins TRBV7-2 and TRBJ1-1; D not certain. CDR1 is SGHTA, CDR2 FQGNSA, per germline. The CDR3 has 13 residues. V lost 6 bases, J lost 3 bases, and 11 bases lay in between. The CDR3 nucleotides read TGTGCCAGCAGTCTTATGAGGGACACTGAAGCTTTCTTT. Translated, it gives CASSLMRDTEAFF.

This clone was picked up one time. The chain has TRBV21-1 and TRBJ1-1. TRBV21-1 is recorded as a pseudogene. CDR3 length equals 17 residues. The CDR3 loop is CASRKHRRVNMNTEAFF. The CDR3 coding sequence is TGTGCCAGCAGGAAACATAGGAGAGTCAACATGAACACTGAAGCTTTCTTT.

This clone was seen more than once but under ten times. The rearrangement joins TRBV5-5 to TRBJ2-7; 8 bases map to TRBD1. Germline CDR1 reads SGHKS; CDR2 reads YYEKEE (reference sequence). After removal of 3 bases from V and 2 bases from J, the junction contained 4 bases not matched to a gene. The CDR3 is made up of 14 amino acids. CDR3 coding DNA: TGTGCCAGCAGCTGGACAGGGAACACCTACGAGCAGTACTTC. This codes for CASSWTGNTYEQYF.

The chain is built from TRBV18 and TRBJ1-1; 8 bases align to TRBD1. V lost 3 bases, J lost 1 base, and 4 bases stayed unmatched. The CDR3 totals 15 residues. CDR1 is KGHSH and CDR2 is LQKENI in the germline V gene. Here the CDR3 reads CASSPQGQANTEAFF. The CDR3 DNA is TGTGCCAGCTCACCCCAGGGACAGGCGAACACTGAAGCTTTCTTT.

This clone was seen more than once but under ten times. The gene calls are TRBV5-1 and TRBJ2-2; possibly TRBD1 for D (5 bases). V was clipped by 0 bases and J by 7 bases, with 13 bases between them. The V gene's germline CDR1 is SGHRS and CDR2 YFSETQ. The CDR3 has 15 residues. CDR3: CASSLVTRQGGELFF. For the CDR3, the DNA is TGCGCCAGCAGCTTGGTGACCCGCCAGGGCGGGGAGCTGTTTTTT.